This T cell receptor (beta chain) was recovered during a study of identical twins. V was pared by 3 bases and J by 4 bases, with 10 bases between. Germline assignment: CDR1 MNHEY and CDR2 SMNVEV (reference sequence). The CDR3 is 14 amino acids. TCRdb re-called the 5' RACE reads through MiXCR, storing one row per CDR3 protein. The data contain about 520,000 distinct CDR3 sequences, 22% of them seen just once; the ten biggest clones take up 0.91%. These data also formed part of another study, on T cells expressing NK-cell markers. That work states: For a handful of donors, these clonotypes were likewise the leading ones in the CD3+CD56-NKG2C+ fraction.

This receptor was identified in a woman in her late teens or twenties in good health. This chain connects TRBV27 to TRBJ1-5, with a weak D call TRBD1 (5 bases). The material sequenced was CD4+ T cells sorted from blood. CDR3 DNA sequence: TGTGCCAGCAGTTTGGGGGACGTTAATCAGCCCCAGCATTTT. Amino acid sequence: CASSLGDVNQPQHF.